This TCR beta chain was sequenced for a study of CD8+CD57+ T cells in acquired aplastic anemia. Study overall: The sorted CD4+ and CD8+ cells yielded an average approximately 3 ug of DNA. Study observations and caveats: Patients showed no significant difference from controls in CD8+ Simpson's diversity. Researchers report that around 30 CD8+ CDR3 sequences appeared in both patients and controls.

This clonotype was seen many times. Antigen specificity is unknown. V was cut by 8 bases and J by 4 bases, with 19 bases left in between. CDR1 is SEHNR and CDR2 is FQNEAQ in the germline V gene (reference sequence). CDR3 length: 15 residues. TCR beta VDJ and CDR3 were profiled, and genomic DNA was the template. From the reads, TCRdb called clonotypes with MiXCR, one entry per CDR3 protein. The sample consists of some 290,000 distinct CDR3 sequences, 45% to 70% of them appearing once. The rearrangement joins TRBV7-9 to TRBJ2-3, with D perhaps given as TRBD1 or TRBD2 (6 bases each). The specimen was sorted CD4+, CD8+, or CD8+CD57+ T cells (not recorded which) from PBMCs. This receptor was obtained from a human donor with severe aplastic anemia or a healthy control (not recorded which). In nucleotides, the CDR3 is TGTGCCAGCCTCGACGGGGGCCGTAGCGCAGATACGCAGTATTTT. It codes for CASLDGGRSADTQYF.